This entry concerns a single TCR beta chain. Its specificity is unknown. Unique molecular identifiers were incorporated during preparation of the TCRbeta library. Using its own MiXCR run on the PCR reads, TCRdb lists one record per CDR3 protein. This table has about 580,000 distinct CDR3 sequences, around 23% appearing once. These data belong to a study of T-cell reconstitution after alpha-beta-depleted transplantation in children. Germline assignment: CDR1 LGHNA and CDR2 YSLEER. CDR3 length: 15 amino acids. The V gene lost 0 bases and the J gene lost 6 bases, with 12 bases spanning the gap. Study-wide results and limits: Day-60 TCRbeta diversity that was high in some patients was derived from surviving recipient T cells and thymic progenitors. Several hundred graft clones that had expanded were reportedly the source of alpha-beta T cells about two months after transplant. Newly made T cells mostly supplied T-cell counts and diversity one year after transplant.

The chain carries TRBV4-3 and TRBJ1-5; D gene unclear. The clonotype was recovered from a boy less than two years old who had a stem cell transplant for acute myeloid leukemia, so the T cells may come from the graft donor. Sample: PBMCs, mostly from graft donor cells, taken 360 days after TCRalphabeta/CD19-depleted stem cell transplant. The CDR3 coding sequence is TGCGCCAGCAGCCAAGAAAAATGGACGGCTCAGCCCCAGCATTTT. Encoded protein: CASSQEKWTAQPQHF.